One sample yielded the 10 T cell receptor beta chains listed below, sequenced in a study of blood T cell repertoires in COVID-19. Only in-frame clones appear in the TCRdb table, and some are missing; sequencing was by immunoSEQ multiplex PCR. The table shows 85,000 to 100,000 clones, with over 75% occurring only once. The sequencing sample was made of peripheral blood. Source of these receptors: a man aged 55-75 years with acute or convalescent COVID-19.

The chain couples TRBV9 to TRBJ2-7, with 10 bases identical to TRBD2. Germline V gene data show CDR1 as SGDLS and CDR2 as YYNGEE. The CDR3 consists of 16 residues. With V trimmed by 0 bases and J by 2 bases, 5 bases remained unmatched. The CDR3 nucleotides are TGTGCCAGCAGCGTAGGGCCAGCGGGAGGGCCCTACGAGCAGTACTTC. Translated, it gives CASSVGPAGGPYEQYF.

V and J are TRBV30 and TRBJ2-5; the match to TRBD2 covers 8 bases. There are 15 residues in the CDR3. From germline, CDR1 is GTSNPN and CDR2 SVGIG (reference sequence). V lost 4 bases to trimming and J lost 3 bases; unmatched junction nucleotides: 10. The CDR3 is CAWTWNGGAEETQYF. The CDR3 DNA follows: TGTGCCTGGACCTGGAACGGGGGGGCTGAAGAGACCCAGTACTTC.

The rearrangement joins TRBV19 to TRBJ2-5; maybe TRBD1 (6 bases). Germline V gives CDR1 LNHDA, CDR2 SQIVND (reference sequence). V dropped 5 bases and J dropped 2 bases, with 21 bases sitting between them. The CDR3 extends over 17 amino acids. CDR3 coding DNA: TGTGCCAGTAGTTACCATGACAGGCCCCGAGGACAAGAGACCCAGTACTTC. The encoded protein is CASSYHDRPRGQETQYF.

V and J are TRBV3-1 (or the pseudogene TRBV3-2) and TRBJ2-3, with TRBD2 matching over 12 bases. CDR3 size: 16 residues. V was pared by 3 bases and J by 6 bases, with 7 bases of the junction left unmatched. Germline loops: CDR1 LGHDT, CDR2 YNNKEL (reference sequence). The CDR3 coding sequence is TGTGCCAGCAGCCAGCGGCGACTAGCGGGAGCGGATACGCAGTATTTT. Protein sequence: CASSQRRLAGADTQYF.

V and J are TRBV3-1 (or the pseudogene TRBV3-2) and TRBJ2-2; TRBD1 matches 7 bases. J lost 4 bases, V lost 1 base, and 0 bases had no gene match. The CDR3 is 14 amino acids. From germline, CDR1 is LGHDT and CDR2 YNNKEL (reference sequence). CDR3 DNA sequence: TGTGCCAGCAGCCAAGCAGGGGGCACCGGGGAGCTGTTTTTT. Protein product: CASSQAGGTGELFF.

The chain recombines TRBV6-1 with TRBJ2-7, with 10 bases aligning to TRBD2. The V gene end was trimmed by 1 base and the J gene end by 3 bases; junction bases not matched to a gene: 12. The germline CDR1 and CDR2 sequences are MNHNS and SASEGT. This CDR3 has 18 amino acids. CDR3 region: CASSEDRYRLAGVYEQYF. For the CDR3, the DNA is TGTGCCAGCAGTGAAGATCGGTATCGGCTAGCGGGAGTCTACGAGCAGTACTTC.

This chain uses TRBV3-1 (or the pseudogene TRBV3-2) with TRBJ2-4; 12 positions match TRBD2. Trimming cost V 3 bases and J 0 bases; bases outside gene matches: 3. The CDR3 is 17 residues long. Looked up from germline, CDR1 is LGHDT and CDR2 is YNNKEL (reference sequence). The chain's CDR3 is CASSQTSGGLAKNIQYF. The CDR3, as DNA: TGTGCCAGCAGCCAGACTAGCGGGGGACTAGCCAAAAACATTCAGTACTTC.

CDR3 DNA: TGCGCCAGCAGCTTGCGCGGCGGGAGAGGAACCGGGGAGCTGTTTTTT. Translated, it gives CASSLRGGRGTGELFF. The J gene is TRBJ2-2, the V gene TRBV5-1; 7 positions match TRBD2. V lost 1 base, J lost 5 bases, and 8 bases stayed unmatched. The CDR3 covers 16 residues. The germline V gene has CDR1 SGHRS and CDR2 YFSETQ. Looking up the rest from reference TRBV5-1 and TRBJ2-2 gives the full variable domain: KAGVTQTPRYLIKTRGQQVTLSCSPISGHRSVSWYQQTPGQGLQFLFEYFSETQRNKGNFPGRFSGRQFSNSRSEMNVSTLELGDSALYLCASSLRGGRGTGELFFGEGSRLTVL.

This rearrangement joins TRBV6-5 to TRBJ2-7; a weak D match, TRBD2 (5 bases). V lost 5 bases to trimming and J lost 0 bases, with 11 bases between them. The CDR3 is 14 amino acids. Germline-derived CDR1 and CDR2 are MNHEY and SVGAGI. Here the CDR3 DNA reads TGTGCCAGCAGTACCGAAGGGAGCTCCTACGAGCAGTACTTC. Protein sequence: CASSTEGSSYEQYF.

This sequence joins TRBV6-2 or TRBV6-3 and TRBJ2-1, with 11 bases that match TRBD2. This CDR3 contains 16 residues. V lost 5 bases, J lost 4 bases, and 7 bases stayed unmatched. The germline V gene has CDR1 MNHEY and CDR2 SVGEGT. CDR3 DNA: TGTGCCAGCAGTACCCCGACTAGCGGGGTATACAATGAGCAGTTCTTC. Translating it yields CASSTPTSGVYNEQFF.